One and the same sample provided the 30 T cell receptor beta chains below, sequenced in a study of cytomegalovirus exposure and HLA in healthy donors. It was with 60 Vbeta and 13 Jbeta primers that the PCR ran. Some clones are missing from TCRdb's copy, which holds only in-frame ones; the method was immunoSEQ multiplex PCR. Of roughly 160,000 clones listed, about 80% are singletons. Sequenced sample: PBMCs. These receptors originate from a man aged 25-45 years in good health and CMV-seronegative.

The chain recombines TRBV29-1 with TRBJ2-7; 9 bases fit TRBD1. Germline V gene data show CDR1 as SQVTM and CDR2 as ANQGSEA. The CDR3 is 12 amino acids. J lost 6 bases, V lost 4 bases, and 4 bases had no gene match. This CDR3 reads CSVARTGAEQYF. CDR3 DNA sequence: TGCAGCGTTGCCAGGACAGGGGCCGAGCAGTACTTC.

The chain combines TRBV30 with TRBJ2-5; D is perhaps TRBD2 (5 bases). V lost 5 bases and J lost 4, with 14 bases in between. Germline V gene data show CDR1 as GTSNPN and CDR2 as SVGIG (reference sequence). This CDR3 contains 13 residues. DNA for the CDR3: TGTGCCTGGGATCCTAGGGCGGGAGAGACCCAGTACTTC. Translated, it gives CAWDPRAGETQYF.

The CDR3 region is CASSVGQGGIYGYTF. The CDR3 coding sequence is TGTGCCAGCAGTGTTGGACAGGGGGGCATCTATGGCTACACCTTC. The chain employs TRBV2 and TRBJ1-2, with 10 nucleotides matching TRBD1. This CDR3 has 15 residues. The trim removed 4 bases at V and 4 bases at J, leaving 6 bases unmatched. CDR1 and CDR2 from the germline V gene are SNHLY and FYNNEI.

The CDR3 bases are TGCGCCAGCAGCTTAGGACAGGATACCTACGAGCAGTACTTC. Its translation is CASSLGQDTYEQYF. The rearrangement links TRBV5-1 to TRBJ2-7, with 7 bases identical to TRBD1. The CDR3 loop spans 14 amino acids. Germline lookup yields CDR1 SGHRS and CDR2 YFSETQ. The trim removed 2 bases at V and 2 bases at J, leaving 4 bases unmatched.

The rearrangement joins TRBV19 to TRBJ2-1, with TRBD2 matching over 8 bases. V dropped 5 bases and J dropped 7; count of bases not matched to a gene: 10. Germline CDR1 reads LNHDA; CDR2 reads SQIVND (reference sequence). CDR3 length: 15 residues. The CDR3 region has the DNA TGTGCCAGTAGTCTAACCGGGACTAGTTGGAATGAGCAGTTCTTC. It yields the protein CASSLTGTSWNEQFF. Supplemented by reference TRBV19 and TRBJ2-1, the full variable domain reads DGGITQSPKYLFRKEGQNVTLSCEQNLNHDAMYWYRQDPGQGLRLIYYSQIVNDFQKGDIAEGYSVSREKKESFPLTVTSAQKNPTAFYLCASSLTGTSWNEQFFGPGTRLTVL.

This chain uses TRBV28 with TRBJ2-2, with 12 positions matching TRBD2. CDR1 and CDR2 from the germline V gene are MDHEN and SYDVKM. The ends lost 7 bases at V and 3 bases at J; junction bases unmatched: 0. CDR3 length equals 14 residues. CDR3 protein: CASTSGGDTGELFF. The DNA for the CDR3 is TGTGCCAGCACTAGCGGGGGGGACACCGGGGAGCTGTTTTTT.

The rearrangement joins TRBV6-6 to TRBJ1-4, with a weak D call TRBD1 (5 bases). The V gene lost 0 bases and the J gene lost 4 bases, with 9 bases spanning the gap. This CDR3 region has 15 residues. Germline V gene data show CDR1 as MNHNY and CDR2 as SVGAGI (reference sequence). CDR3 loop: CASSYSGRDNEKLFF. DNA for the CDR3: TGTGCCAGCAGTTACTCGGGCAGGGATAATGAAAAACTGTTTTTT.

The V and J genes are TRBV18 and TRBJ1-1, with unresolved D. Trimming left V 3 bases short and J 4 bases short, with 6 bases between. The CDR3 has 12 residues. The germline gives CDR1 KGHSH, CDR2 LQKENI. The CDR3 region has the DNA TGTGCCAGCTCACCCCTGTCCACTGAAGCTTTCTTT. The encoded protein is CASSPLSTEAFF.

The chain combines TRBV5-1 with TRBJ1-4; D gene ambiguous. Germline CDR1 SGHRS, CDR2 YFSETQ. CDR3 length equals 14 residues. With 5 bases removed from V and 10 bases from J, the gap between germline ends came to 18 bases. The DNA for the CDR3 is TGCGCCAGCAGTACGGAGGGCCTGGAGGGAAAACTGTTTTTT. Amino acids: CASSTEGLEGKLFF.

This clone was seen more than once but under ten times. The chain has TRBV20-1 and TRBJ2-3; D unresolved. CDR1 is DFQATT and CDR2 is SNEGSKA in the germline V gene (reference sequence). The V end was cut by 6 bases, the J end by 5 bases, with 9 bases between. There are 11 residues in the CDR3. CDR3 bases: TGCAGTGCCCCTTTCTTAGATACGCAGTATTTT. This gives the protein CSAPFLDTQYF.

This chain uses TRBV28 with TRBJ2-1; 7 bases agree with TRBD1. Germline-derived CDR1 and CDR2 are MDHEN and SYDVKM. This CDR3 spans 14 amino acids. With 7 bases clipped from V and 5 bases from J, the junction kept 8 bases outside the gene matches. CDR3 sequence (DNA): TGTGCCAGCAATCCCGACAGGGCGAACAATGAGCAGTTCTTC. This sequence encodes CASNPDRANNEQFF.

The chain is built from TRBV5-1 and TRBJ2-7, with 7 bases fitting TRBD1. This CDR3 is 15 amino acids long. CDR1 and CDR2 (germline): SGHRS, YFSETQ. V lost 4 bases and J lost 5; bases outside the gene matches: 12. The CDR3 DNA reads TGCGCCAGCAGCCCGATGATGGGTCAGGGGGACGAGCAGTACTTC. This codes for CASSPMMGQGDEQYF. Using reference TRBV5-1 and TRBJ2-7 for the parts outside the CDR3, the full variable domain is KAGVTQTPRYLIKTRGQQVTLSCSPISGHRSVSWYQQTPGQGLQFLFEYFSETQRNKGNFPGRFSGRQFSNSRSEMNVSTLELGDSALYLCASSPMMGQGDEQYFGPGTRLTVT.

The genes are TRBV5-6 and TRBJ2-1; 13 positions match TRBD2. The germline CDR1 and CDR2 sequences are SGHDT and YYEEEE. This CDR3 comprises 16 residues. V dropped 3 bases and J dropped 4; count of bases not matched to a gene: 4. The CDR3 protein is CASSWGLAGPYNEQFF. The CDR3 DNA reads TGTGCCAGCAGCTGGGGACTAGCGGGACCTTACAATGAGCAGTTCTTC.

The chain uses TRBV4-3 and TRBJ1-4; tentatively, D is TRBD1 (6 bases). Germline CDR1 reads LGHNA; CDR2 reads YSLEER. V shed 0 bases and J shed 1 base, with 9 bases lying between them. This CDR3 contains 16 residues. The CDR3 DNA follows: TGCGCCAGCAGCCAAGATAAAGGGGGAACTAATGAAAAACTGTTTTTT. Protein: CASSQDKGGTNEKLFF.

The chain links TRBV10-3 to TRBJ1-2; D perhaps matches TRBD1 (5 bases). V lost 5 bases, J lost 1 base, and 17 bases lay in between. Per germline, CDR1 ENHRY and CDR2 SYGVKD. This CDR3 region has 16 residues. The CDR3 DNA reads as TGTGCCATCAGTACCGGAGGGGCCCTCGTTAACTATGGCTACACCTTC. Amino acids: CAISTGGALVNYGYTF.

This clone was seen a single time. The rearrangement joins TRBV11-3 to TRBJ2-5; TRBD1 agrees at 7 bases. The V gene's germline CDR1 is SGHNT and CDR2 YENEEA. Losses at the gene ends were 5 bases for V and 2 bases for J; bases not matched to a gene: 2. The CDR3 is made up of 13 amino acids. CDR3 amino acids: CASSKGQQETQYF. CDR3 sequence (DNA): TGTGCCAGCAGCAAGGGACAGCAAGAGACCCAGTACTTC.

The chain links TRBV4-1 to TRBJ1-2, with D maybe TRBD1 (5 bases). The CDR3 is 16 amino acids. CDR1 and CDR2 from the germline V gene are MGHRA and YSYEKL. Trimming shortened V by 0 bases and J by 14 bases, and 25 bases separated the two germline ends. CDR3 amino acids: CASSQDGAGDMRDYTF. In DNA form, the CDR3 reads TGCGCCAGCAGCCAAGATGGGGCAGGAGATATGAGGGACTATACCTTC.

This sequence joins TRBV23-1 and TRBJ2-6; weak D call: TRBD1 (6 bases). TRBV23-1 is an open reading frame, and its role is uncertain. Deletions cut 0 bases from V and 0 bases from J, with 18 bases between. The CDR3 extends over 20 amino acids. The CDR3 sequence is CASSQSRDKSTDSGANVLTF. The CDR3 DNA reads as TGCGCCAGCAGTCAATCGAGGGACAAAAGCACCGACTCTGGGGCCAACGTCCTGACTTTC.

The chain combines TRBV19 with TRBJ1-5; D is ambiguous. V lost 7 bases, J lost 6 bases, and 19 bases lay in between. Per germline, CDR1 LNHDA and CDR2 SQIVND (reference sequence). The CDR3 sequence is 15 residues long. The CDR3 DNA reads as TGTGCCAGTACCGACCTTACAAGACAAAGTCAGCCCCAGCATTTT. Translation gives CASTDLTRQSQPQHF.

The rearrangement joins TRBV9 to TRBJ1-3, with a possible D match to TRBD1 (6 bases). This CDR3 has 15 amino acids. Trimming stripped 4 bases from V and 0 bases from J, with 11 bases between. CDR1 and CDR2 (germline): SGDLS, YYNGEE. The CDR3 coding sequence is TGTGCCAGCAGCATTAGGGACACCTCTGGAAACACCATATATTTT. This sequence encodes CASSIRDTSGNTIYF.

The gene calls are TRBV5-6 and TRBJ2-6; tentative D call: TRBD2 (6 bases). V dropped 0 bases and J dropped 2 bases, with 6 bases sitting between them. Germline V CDR1 and CDR2: SGHDT, YYEEEE. The CDR3 contains 15 residues. The CDR3 sequence is CASSLGGAGANVLTF. In DNA form, the CDR3 reads TGTGCCAGCAGCTTGGGGGGGGCTGGGGCCAACGTCCTGACTTTC. Full variable domain (missing parts from reference TRBV5-6 and TRBJ2-6): DAGVTQSPTHLIKTRGQQVTLRCSPKSGHDTVSWYQQALGQGPQFIFQYYEEEERQRGNFPDRFSGHQFPNYSSELNVNALLLGDSALYLCASSLGGAGANVLTFGAGSRLTVL.

This clone occurred a few times. The chain carries TRBV18 and TRBJ2-7; the match to TRBD1 covers 9 bases. Germline V gives CDR1 KGHSH, CDR2 LQKENI. The J segment lost 2 bases and the V segment lost 0 bases, leaving 5 bases of the junction unmatched. The CDR3 has 16 residues. CDR3 loop: CASSPPGHRGPYEQYF. The CDR3 region has the DNA TGTGCCAGCTCACCACCGGGGCACAGGGGGCCCTACGAGCAGTACTTC.

This chain's CDR3 is CASRPLGTGNTDTQYF. CDR3 DNA: TGTGCCAGCAGACCTCTAGGGACAGGGAACACAGATACGCAGTATTTT. V is TRBV11-2 and J is TRBJ2-3; 9 positions agree with TRBD1. CDR1 is SGHAT, CDR2 FQNNGV, per germline. J was trimmed by 2 bases and V by 6 bases; bases with no gene match: 9. The CDR3 is made up of 16 amino acids.

This chain connects TRBV7-2 to TRBJ1-2; D not resolved. Germline V gene lookup returns CDR1 SGHTA and CDR2 FQGNSA. CDR3 size: 13 residues. V shed 1 base and J shed 0 bases, with 3 bases lying between them. CDR3 DNA sequence: TGTGCCAGCAGCTTAGTCACTAACTATGGCTACACCTTC. This sequence encodes CASSLVTNYGYTF.

The J gene is TRBJ2-7, the V gene TRBV11-2; 9 nucleotides line up with TRBD1. The junction had 6 bases not matched to a gene; V was cut back by 10 bases and J by 2 bases. Per the germline V gene, CDR1 is SGHAT and CDR2 is FQNNGV. The CDR3 is 13 amino acids. This CDR3 reads CATLGTGPYEQYF. The DNA for the CDR3 is TGTGCCACCCTTGGGACAGGGCCCTACGAGCAGTACTTC.

The chain has TRBV7-3 and TRBJ2-7; possible D gene TRBD1, 6 bases. Trimming left V 8 bases short and J 1 base short, with 12 bases between. The CDR3 extends over 13 amino acids. Germline V gene data show CDR1 as SGHTA and CDR2 as FQGTGA. The CDR3 loop is CASGLGGSYEQYF. CDR3 DNA sequence: TGTGCCAGCGGATTAGGGGGATCCTACGAGCAGTACTTC.

This chain links TRBV6-5 with TRBJ2-7; TRBD1 aligns across 10 bases. Germline assignment: CDR1 MNHEY and CDR2 SVGAGI. J gave up 3 bases and V 5 bases, and 4 bases lay outside the gene matches. The CDR3 runs 14 residues. CDR3 DNA sequence: TGTGCCAGCAGTCCCGGACAGGGGGGCTACGAGCAGTACTTC. Its protein is CASSPGQGGYEQYF.

The chain carries TRBV28 and TRBJ2-7; the match to TRBD1 covers 7 bases. The germline gives CDR1 MDHEN, CDR2 SYDVKM. The CDR3 covers 16 residues. The ends lost 5 bases at V and 8 bases at J; junction bases unmatched: 18. This chain's CDR3 is CASSPMTGTDAAKQYF. CDR3 nucleotides: TGTGCCAGCAGTCCCATGACCGGGACAGACGCCGCCAAGCAGTACTTC.

The chain joins TRBV18 to TRBJ2-7, with a weak D call TRBD1 (6 bases). The germline gives CDR1 KGHSH, CDR2 LQKENI. The CDR3 totals 16 residues. V was pared by 4 bases and J by 4 bases, with 20 bases between. The DNA for the CDR3 is TGTGCCAGCTCACTCTCCCTGGACAGTCTTTCTTACGAGCAGTACTTC. Translation: CASSLSLDSLSYEQYF.

In its sample, this clone was seen a few times. The chain has TRBV19 and TRBJ1-2; D is uncertain. CDR3 size: 12 residues. V was shortened by 4 bases and J by 5 bases, with 8 bases between the two germline ends. Germline-derived CDR1 and CDR2 are LNHDA and SQIVND (reference sequence). The CDR3 protein is CASSTTRYGYTF. Here the CDR3 DNA reads TGTGCCAGTAGTACCACGAGGTATGGCTACACCTTC.